This note documents a single TCR beta chain sequence. Its specificity is unknown. These data come from a study of PD-L1 blockade in urothelial cancer. Turning to the study itself: Once treatment had started, blood was analyzed at 3 weeks (second dose) and again at 6 weeks.

Regarding the study as a whole: Below-median pretreatment blood TCR clonality was a predictor of better survival.

Data came from immunoSEQ multiplex PCR; TCRdb stores just in-frame clones and leaves some out. The data show about 120,000 clones, more than 85% seen once. Time point reported: peripheral blood 6 weeks after treatment start. The diagnosis in patients was locally advanced or metastatic urothelial carcinoma. The sample was PBMCs, taken around atezolizumab (anti-PD-L1) treatment. The origin of this receptor is a man aged 60-69 years with urothelial cancer.

Here the CDR3 DNA reads TGTGCCAGCAGCTTACCGGGGAGGAGCACAGATACGCAGTATTTT. Its translation: CASSLPGRSTDTQYF. The chain joins TRBV7-8 to TRBJ2-3; D is perhaps TRBD2 (6 bases). V was shortened by 2 bases and J by 0 bases, with 9 bases between the two germline ends. The CDR3 contains 15 residues. The V gene's germline CDR1 is SGHVS and CDR2 FQNEAQ.